The 2 T cell receptor beta chains listed next were all sequenced from one sample in a study of blood T cells in healthy people across ages. Combining a sample-barcoded 5' primer with a J-beta primer mix, a second PCR ran for 7 to 11 cycles. From the 5' RACE reads, TCRdb called clonotypes with MiXCR, one entry per CDR3 protein. Among roughly 1.6 million distinct CDR3 sequences, roughly 32% were seen once, and the ten largest hold around 11%. The sequenced material came from blood. The receptor set was obtained from a woman aged 25-40 years in good health.

This clonotype appeared a few times. The chain employs TRBV27 and TRBJ2-3; the match to TRBD2 covers 13 bases. The germline CDR1 and CDR2 sequences are MNHEY and SMNVEV (reference sequence). The V gene end was trimmed by 6 bases and the J gene end by 4 bases; junction bases not matched to a gene: 7. The CDR3 runs 16 residues. The CDR3 reads CASSRTSGGASDTQYF. CDR3 coding DNA: TGTGCCAGCAGCCGCACTAGCGGGGGGGCCTCAGATACGCAGTATTTT.

The rearrangement uses TRBV11-2 and TRBJ2-7; weak D call: TRBD1 (6 bases). The V gene's germline CDR1 is SGHAT and CDR2 FQNNGV. This CDR3 is 14 amino acids long. V shed 5 bases and J shed 3 bases, with 14 bases lying between them. The CDR3 reads CASSPDRWNYEQYF. The CDR3 bases are TGTGCCAGCAGCCCAGACAGGTGGAACTACGAGCAGTACTTC. Combining the CDR3 with reference TRBV11-2 and TRBJ2-7 gives the whole variable domain EAGVAQSPRYKIIEKRQSVAFWCNPISGHATLYWYQQILGQGPKLLIQFQNNGVVDDSQLPKDRFSAERLKGVDSTLKIQPAKLEDSAVYLCASSPDRWNYEQYFGPGTRLTVT.